This TCR beta chain was profiled in a study of CD4 T cells in relation to SARS-CoV-2 and coronaviruses. Study overall: PBMCs were cultured with antigen for roughly 11 days before TCR beta sequencing. Points from the study as a whole: Approximately 65% of donors had memory CD4+ clonotypes crossrecognizing SARS-CoV-2 and common cold coronavirus spike.

Repertoires were generated with immunoSEQ multiplex PCR, while TCRdb's copy carries only in-frame clones and drops some. This sample carries around 18,000 clones, approximately 75% of them seen once, and the ten largest clones take around 28%. On this clone itself: Antigen specificity is unknown.

Unexposed donor CD4+ T cells date from 2011-2018, before the COVID-19 pandemic. After ten to eleven days of culture, CD4+ T cells were isolated. Cells permitting, SARS-CoV-2 S/N and four cold-coronavirus spikes were tested on unexposed-donor CD4+ T cells. Germline CDR1 MNHEY, CDR2 SVGAGI. The CDR3 loop spans 14 amino acids. V was clipped by 7 bases and J by 3 bases, with 15 bases between them. The clonotype comes from a human donor in good health. Sequencing was carried out using CD4+ T cells from PBMCs, cultured in vitro. V is TRBV6-5 and J is TRBJ1-1, with D unresolved. In nucleotides, the CDR3 is TGTGCCAGCATTTCTTGGGTTAGGGACACTGAAGCTTTCTTT. Translated, it gives CASISWVRDTEAFF.